The 29 T cell receptor beta chains in this list originate from one sample, sequenced in a study of CD8+CD57+ T cells in acquired aplastic anemia. TCR beta VDJ and CDR3 profiles were obtained from a genomic DNA template. A single record per CDR3 protein comes from TCRdb applying MiXCR to the reads. Found here are fewer than 300,000 distinct CDR3 sequences, 70% to 85% of them singletons; the top ten hold roughly two fifths. Patients chosen for sequencing had CD8+CD57+ cells that had expanded, as shown by flow cytometry. The source material was sorted CD4+, CD8+, or CD8+CD57+ T cells (not recorded which) from PBMCs. These receptor sequences come from a human donor with aplastic anemia.

This chain joins TRBV6-4 and TRBJ2-7, with 10 bases that match TRBD2. CDR1 is MRHNA and CDR2 is SNTAGT in the germline V gene. This CDR3 is 16 amino acids long. CDR3 DNA sequence: TGTGCCAGCAGTGTCCTAGCGGGGGCTAACCATGCCGAGCAGTTTGTC. Protein product: CASSVLAGANHAEQFV.

The J gene is TRBJ1-2, the V gene TRBV7-8; D is possibly TRBD1 (5 bases). CDR1 SGHVS and CDR2 FQNEAQ come from the germline V gene. Deletions cut 0 bases from V and 11 bases from J, with 22 bases between. The CDR3 extends over 16 amino acids. This CDR3 is CASSLAGGGLTQYYTF. DNA for the CDR3: TGTGCCAGCAGCTTAGCGGGGGGTGGGCTTACGCAGTATTACACCTTC.

The chain is built from TRBV7-8 and TRBJ2-7; D gene uncertain. Trimming stripped 0 bases from V and 3 bases from J, with 12 bases between. The germline CDR1 and CDR2 sequences are SGHVS and FQNEAQ. The CDR3 contains 15 residues. The DNA for the CDR3 is TGTGCCAGCAGCTTAGCGACCACAGCCTACTACGAGCAGTACTTC. It yields the protein CASSLATTAYYEQYF.

A remark on this clonotype: The CDR3 does not close with the conserved phenylalanine or tryptophan, likely indicating a read error. No DNA is shown, since the ends of the CDR3 on it are uncertain; the CDR3 is the one TCRdb lists. The gene calls are TRBV7-7 and TRBJ2-3; TRBD1, as called in the table, went unchecked against the DNA. The CDR3 sequence runs 13 residues, both termini included. Germline values: CDR1 SSHAT, CDR2 FNYEAQ (reference sequence). This chain's CDR3 is CASSSDGGAVFWR.

The gene calls are TRBV5-5 and TRBJ2-4, with 7 bases fitting TRBD1. The V gene end was trimmed by 0 bases and the J gene end by 9 bases; junction bases not matched to a gene: 0. The CDR3 extends over 12 amino acids. Germline CDR1 reads SGHKS; CDR2 reads YYEKEE (reference sequence). The CDR3 spells CASSLDRGIQYF. The CDR3, as DNA: TGTGCCAGCAGCTTGGACAGGGGCATTCAGTACTTC.

This clonotype was seen only once. This rearrangement joins TRBV7-2 to TRBJ1-2; D is possibly TRBD1 (6 bases). There are 15 residues in the CDR3. V was cut by 3 bases and J by 11 bases, with 22 bases left in between. Germline CDR1 and CDR2: SGHTA and FQGNSA. The CDR3 nucleotides read TGTGCCAGCAGCTTCGGCGGGGGCCCCGTTACGCAGTACACCTTC. Its translation is CASSFGGGPVTQYTF.

The chain combines TRBV7-9 with TRBJ2-7, with D maybe TRBD2 (5 bases). Trimming left V 1 base short and J 4 bases short, with 23 bases between. The CDR3 is 18 residues long. Germline values: CDR1 SEHNR, CDR2 FQNEAQ (reference sequence). The CDR3 DNA reads TGTGCCAGCAGCTTAGTACCCGGGGAGCCGGTCTTTTCATACGAGCAGTACGTC. Translating it yields CASSLVPGEPVFSYEQYV.

As for this clonotype: One end of the junction is discordant with germline, which a read error may explain. The chain combines TRBV7-6 with TRBJ2-3; D may be TRBD2 (6 bases). CDR1 is SGHVS, CDR2 FNYEAQ, per germline. The CDR3 is 14 amino acids. The CDR3 nucleotides read TGTGCCAGCAACTTCACGGGGGAGGACTACACGCAGTACTTT. Translation gives CASNFTGEDYTQYF.

The chain carries TRBV7-8 and TRBJ1-2; D uncertain. The V and J ends lost 3 bases and 13 bases respectively, with 24 bases between them. This CDR3 is built from 15 residues. Germline values: CDR1 SGHVS, CDR2 FQNEAQ. DNA for the CDR3: TGTGCCAGCAGCTTGAATCCAGGCGGCGCAGCCCGCTCCACCTTC. It translates to CASSLNPGGAARSTF.

The chain recombines TRBV7-3 with TRBJ2-6; 12 bases align to TRBD2. Trimming took 3 bases from V and 13 from J; bases not matched to a gene: 13. Germline CDR1 and CDR2: SGHTA and FQGTGA. The CDR3 loop spans 17 amino acids. The CDR3, as DNA: TGTGCCAGCAGCTTGGAACTAGCGGGGGGTAGGGCTACGGTCCTGACTTTC. Amino acids: CASSLELAGGRATVLTF.

The rearrangement joins TRBV12-3 or TRBV12-4 to TRBJ1-2, with no clear D. This CDR3 contains 13 residues. V lost 7 bases to trimming and J lost 2 bases, with 11 bases between them. The CDR3 DNA reads TGTGCCAGCACCGAGACACTAAACTATGGCTACACCTTC. Translating it yields CASTETLNYGYTF.

In this sample, this clonotype turned up many times. The chain is built from TRBV5-6 and TRBJ2-1; 8 nucleotides line up with TRBD2. This CDR3 is 16 amino acids long. J gave up 8 bases and V 0 bases, and 10 bases lay outside the gene matches. Looked up from germline, CDR1 is SGHDT and CDR2 is YYEEEE. CDR3 amino acids: CASSLGGGGGSDEQFF. Here the CDR3 DNA reads TGTGCCAGCAGCTTGGGGGGGGGCGGGGGGAGCGATGAGCAGTTCTTC. The full variable domain, in which reference TRBV5-6 and TRBJ2-1 provide the parts outside the CDR3, is DAGVTQSPTHLIKTRGQQVTLRCSPKSGHDTVSWYQQALGQGPQFIFQYYEEEERQRGNFPDRFSGHQFPNYSSELNVNALLLGDSALYLCASSLGGGGGSDEQFFGPGTRLTVL.

The rearrangement links TRBV6-1 to TRBJ1-6; D is undetermined. Germline V CDR1 and CDR2: MNHNS, SASEGT. V lost 1 base and J lost 6, with 7 bases in between. This CDR3 is built from 14 residues. Here the CDR3 reads CASSEGRSNSPLHF. DNA for the CDR3: TGTGCCAGCAGTGAAGGGCGGAGTAATTCACCCCTCCACTTT.

In its sample, this clonotype was seen once. Given the absence of the conserved phenylalanine or tryptophan at the CDR3 end, a read error is likely. Because the CDR3's place on the DNA is in doubt, the DNA is left out and the CDR3 is given as listed by TCRdb. The chain is built from TRBV9 and TRBJ2-3; TRBD1 was called by the table and not checked on the DNA. The CDR3 sequence runs 13 residues, both termini included. CDR1 is SGDLS and CDR2 is YYNGEE in the germline V gene. The CDR3 spells CASSAQGGDVAKI.

CDR3 DNA sequence: TGCGCCAGCAGCTTTGAAGGGGTTACTGAAGCTTTCTTT. Translation: CASSFEGVTEAFF. The J gene is TRBJ1-1, the V gene TRBV5-1, with D maybe TRBD1 (5 bases). The germline V gene encodes CDR1 SGHRS and CDR2 YFSETQ. Between the trimmed V and J ends, which lost 2 bases and 5 bases, there was a span of 10 bases. The CDR3 spans 13 residues.

This clonotype came up a few times. The germline gene is not matched at one end of the junction; a read error may be the cause. CDR3: CASSLAQLTSGELF. The CDR3 coding sequence is TGTGCCAGCAGCTTAGCGCAATTGACCTCCGGGGAGCTGTTT. V gene TRBV7-9 combines with J gene TRBJ2-3; D possibly corresponds to TRBD2 (5 bases). The CDR3 covers 14 residues. Germline CDR1 reads SEHNR; CDR2 reads FQNEAQ (reference sequence).

With respect to this clonotype: Given the absence of the conserved phenylalanine or tryptophan at the CDR3 end, a read error is likely. Because the CDR3's place on the DNA is in doubt, the DNA is left out and the CDR3 is given as listed by TCRdb. The chain employs TRBV7-8 and TRBJ2-3. Germline V gene sequence: CDR1 SGHVS, CDR2 FQNEAQ. The CDR3 contains 13 residues when both ends are counted. The CDR3: CASSLAGRPAKYY.

V is TRBV11-3 and J is TRBJ2-7; D call uncertain. CDR1 SGHNT and CDR2 YENEEA come from the germline V gene. Trimming took 5 bases from V and 0 from J, leaving 14 bases between them. CDR3 size: 15 residues. The CDR3, as DNA: TGTGCCAGCAGCCCTGGCGTGTTCGGCTCCTACGAGCAGTACGTC. Its translation is CASSPGVFGSYEQYV.

The chain carries TRBV7-8 and TRBJ2-7, with 7 bases that match TRBD1. The better agreement between TRBJ2-1 and the DNA end casts doubt on the J call. CDR1 SGHVS and CDR2 FQNEAQ come from the germline V gene. CDR3 length equals 16 residues. CDR3 in DNA: TGTGCCAGCAGCCTAGGGGGCGGTCCCGATAAGGATGAGCAGTTCTTC. As protein: CASSLGGGPDKDEQFF.

As to this clonotype: The junction departs from the called germline gene at one end, perhaps through a read error. This chain joins TRBV19 and TRBJ2-5; the D gene is possibly TRBD2 (6 bases). Germline values: CDR1 LNHDA, CDR2 SQIVND (reference sequence). The length of the CDR3 is 15 residues. The chain's CDR3 is CASSISSVTYKTQYF. Here the CDR3 DNA reads TGTGCCAGTAGTATCTCTAGCGTTACCTACAAGACGCAGTACTTC.

V usage is TRBV7-9 and J usage is TRBJ2-7; 7 positions match TRBD2. The trim removed 3 bases at V and 3 bases at J, leaving 17 bases unmatched. The CDR3 is made up of 18 amino acids. CDR1 and CDR2 from the germline V gene are SEHNR and FQNEAQ (reference sequence). The CDR3 is CASSFHPGGGAMSYEQYV. The CDR3 region has the DNA TGTGCCAGCAGCTTTCATCCAGGCGGGGGAGCGATGAGCTACGAGCAGTACGTC.

The table lists this clonotype with a count of one. At one boundary the junction diverges from the germline segment, which might be a read error. V is TRBV7-2 and J is TRBJ2-1; D is possibly TRBD2 (5 bases). The CDR3 loop spans 13 amino acids. CDR1 and CDR2 (germline): SGHTA, FQGNSA. The CDR3 protein is CASSVTRTNEHYF. Written as DNA, the CDR3 is TGTGCCAGCAGCGTTACTAGGACCAACGAGCATTACTTC.

Turning to this clonotype: Because it lacks the conserved phenylalanine or tryptophan at the end, this CDR3 is likely a read error. No DNA is shown, since the ends of the CDR3 on it are uncertain; the CDR3 is the one TCRdb lists. The chain uses TRBV7-9 and TRBJ2-3; the table's D call, TRBD1, has no DNA check behind it. From its first to its last residue, the CDR3 has 13 amino acids. Germline CDR1 reads SEHNR; CDR2 reads FQNEAQ (reference sequence). CDR3 protein: CARSLVPGEPYFG.

Note on this clonotype: Germline and junction disagree at one end, which may indicate a read error. The rearrangement joins TRBV9 to TRBJ2-3; 7 bases are a match to TRBD2. CDR3 size: 14 residues. CDR1 is SGDLS and CDR2 is YYNGEE in the germline V gene. DNA of the CDR3: TGTGCCAGCAGCGTATTAGCGGGTAACACCACGGAGCATTTT. It is translated as CASSVLAGNTTEHF.

This clonotype was seen more than once but under ten times. The junction shows a germline mismatch at one end, possibly a read error. The chain links TRBV7-9 to TRBJ1-2; unclear D gene. This CDR3 comprises 16 residues. Germline V CDR1 and CDR2: SEHNR, FQNEAQ (reference sequence). CDR3 loop: CASSLVPGELVYGYTF. CDR3 bases: TGTGCCAGCAGCTTGGTACCCGGGGAGCTGGTATATGGATACACCTTC.

The chain uses TRBV9 and TRBJ1-6; a weak D match, TRBD1 (6 bases). Germline V lookup: CDR1 SGDLS, CDR2 YYNGEE. This CDR3 has 18 residues. V lost 0 bases, J lost 0 bases, and 13 bases lay in between. This CDR3 is CASSVADSLSSYNSPLHF. CDR3 coding DNA: TGTGCCAGCAGCGTAGCGGACAGCCTGAGCTCCTATAATTCACCCCTCCACTTT.

In the case of this clonotype: The DNA is left out, because the CDR3 cannot be placed on it with certainty; the CDR3 is given as TCRdb lists it. The gene calls are TRBV7-9 and TRBJ2-1; the DNA was not used to check the table's D call, TRBD1. The CDR3 spans 14 residues, counting both ends. The germline gives CDR1 SEHNR, CDR2 FQNEAQ (reference sequence). The CDR3 sequence is CASSLVGDNEQFFF.

The J gene is TRBJ2-7, the V gene TRBV7-3, with D tentatively TRBD1 (5 bases). Trimming cost V 4 bases and J 3 bases, with 25 bases left between them. CDR1 is SGHTA and CDR2 is FQGTGA in the germline V gene. CDR3 length equals 18 residues. The CDR3 DNA follows: TGTGCCAGCAGCTCCTATGAATCAGGGCCAGCCCTTTACTACGAGCAGTACGTC. Amino acid sequence: CASSSYESGPALYYEQYV.

This chain links TRBV7-6 with TRBJ1-6; D perhaps matches TRBD1 (6 bases). V was cut by 5 bases and J by 12 bases, with 14 bases left in between. Germline values: CDR1 SGHVS, CDR2 FNYEAQ. CDR3 length: 13 amino acids. CDR3 bases: TGTGCCAGCAGCCCTGAAACAGGGCGACCCCTCCACTTT. Protein product: CASSPETGRPLHF. Full variable domain (missing parts from reference TRBV7-6 and TRBJ1-6): GAGVSQSPRYKVTKRGQDVALRCDPISGHVSLYWYRQALGQGPEFLTYFNYEAQQDKSGLPNDRFSAERPEGSISTLTIQRTEQRDSAMYRCASSPETGRPLHFGNGTRLTVT.